The T cell receptor beta chain described here comes from a study of shared clonotypes between healthy human individuals (dated by TCRdb to the early 2020s). For context, the study as a whole: The cohort included a few men and a couple of women between 18 and 49 years of age. Each donor's leukapheresis produced roughly between roughly 0.85 and 9 billion PBMCs. For each donor, CD4 naive and CD4 memory were each run on three plates, CD8 naive on two plates, and CD8 memory on one plate. Libraries were prepared and TCR repertoires were sequenced by different laboratories using diverse techniques, in order to increase sequencing depth and limit assay-specific biases. Blood TCR repertoires of roughly five healthy adults were deeply sequenced to estimate repertoire size and the extent of clonotype sharing between individuals.

CDR1 MDHEN and CDR2 SYDVKM are derived from the germline V gene. Its CDR3 holds 13 amino acids, cysteine through phenylalanine. The entry retains the CDR3 DNA only, 39 bases that are in frame from base 1. V is cut by 0 bases and J by 4 bases, and the space between the germline ends is 4 bases. General study outcomes and caveats: Even with the large sequencing depth, rarefaction of the sorted-subset datasets indicated that sequencing was incomplete. Based on pairwise subsampling, the degree of clonotype sharing among donors was expected to be affected by sequencing depth. Higher generation probabilities were observed for clonotypes shared by all four sorted-subset donors than for non-shared clonotypes. When a few donors were compared, the shared fraction of clonotypes was about 5.4% for naive CD4, less than 4% for naive CD8, 2.3% for memory CD4, and roughly 0.43% for memory CD8. The genetic and exposure-history diversity represented was limited by the small number of donors. Only blood was sampled, and tissue TCR repertoires likely differ from those in blood. Estimated clonotype richness was generally larger for naive than for memory subsets.

The donors were healthy, HIV-negative adults with no recently reported acute infections or vaccinations. All donors were Caucasian adults living in Nashville, Tennessee, USA. Magnetic negative selection was used to enrich CD4+ T cells, after which naive cells were positively selected on CD45RA and the negative fraction became the memory subset. Blood was collected by leukapheresis, and PBMCs were isolated by Ficoll-Histopaque density gradient centrifugation and then cryopreserved in liquid nitrogen vapor phase. Purity and quantity of every magnetically sorted T cell population were checked by analytical flow cytometry. Genomic DNA was isolated from every sorted fraction and measured by UV absorbance on a Nanodrop 2000c. About this clone: Its antigen target is currently unknown. Qualities for individual bases were not recorded, and no much larger clone is one base off.

TCR CDR3 regions were amplified from genomic DNA by multiplex PCR using the deep immunoSEQ assay. For each cell subset, the extracted genomic DNA was distributed evenly across all wells of several immunoSEQ 96-well plates, and each plate served as one replicate. For sorted subsets, each replicate PCR was loaded with 200 ng genomic DNA, equivalent to 25,000 to 35,000 T cell genomes. Purified libraries were measured with a Qubit 3.0 fluorometer, size-checked on a Bioanalyzer 2100, and measured again with the KAPA Library Quantification kit. Each immunoSEQ 96-well plate was sequenced on its own single-read 150-cycle Illumina NextSeq 550 flow cell. As for how the authors treated the data: Because only junctional sequences without quality scores were contained in the immunoSEQ output, filtering matching that applied to full-length reads could not be performed. To assign V/J genes and CDR3, sequences were annotated against IMGT germline references using PyIR, a Python wrapper for IgBLAST v1.9. Reads were removed for weak V/J assignments (E-value above 1e-6), missing CDR3, stop codons, out-of-frame junctions, or ambiguous translated residues. V3J clonotypes were defined as sequences sharing an identical inferred V gene, J gene, and CDR3 amino acid sequence. The percentage overlap between two repertoires was calculated by dividing the number of shared unique clonotypes by the size of the smaller repertoire. Repertoire richness was assessed with RTK rarefaction, the Chao1 estimator, and Recon v2.1 estimates of unobserved clonotypes. OLGA was used to compute generation probabilities for all TCRbeta clonotypes that the gDNA method yielded from several donors. TCRdb re-hosts the immuneACCESS table, in-frame sequences only. Its copies lack some clones; in the studies checked, an unresolved V gene accounts for under half of them, and the cause for the rest is not known. The DNA gave D and trimming, while V, J and clone size come from that table. Present in this sample are 2,500,000 or so clones, approximately 94% of which were seen just once. The ten largest clones take up approximately 0.35% of the sample.

The specimen was naive CD4+ T cells from PBMCs. The cell subset or site label for this specimen denotes: CD45RA+ positively selected. The rearrangement joined TRBV28 to TRBJ2-1; a confident D gene designation cannot be given. The clonotype was recovered from a man aged 18 to 29 in good health. Some clones in this sample may be carry-over from other donors' samples. CDR3 region: CASSLWVYNEQFF. The nucleotide sequence reads TGTGCCAGCAGTTTATGGGTTTACAATGAGCAGTTCTTC.